Each of the 20 T cell receptor beta chains below was sequenced from the same sample in a study of blood T cells in healthy people across ages. Then a second PCR, running roughly 6 to 11 cycles, was carried out with a sample-barcoded 5' primer and a J-beta primer mix. TCRdb re-analysed the 5' RACE reads in MiXCR, keeping a single row per CDR3 protein. The sample lists 1 million or so distinct CDR3 sequences; almost 25% were seen once. In addition, the sample was reused for a study of T cells of mothers and their children.

Sequences were obtained from blood. These receptors came from a girl under 10 years old in good health.

This clonotype was recorded a few times. Sequence at one end of the junction differs from germline and may be a read error. The CDR3 sequence is CASSLTSGGAEFF. CDR3 coding DNA: TGTGCCAGCAGCCTAACTAGCGGGGGGGCCGAGTTCTTC. This sequence joins TRBV7-3 and TRBJ2-1; 13 bases are shared with TRBD2. This CDR3 comprises 13 residues. Germline V lookup: CDR1 SGHTA, CDR2 FQGTGA. The whole variable domain, remainder taken from reference TRBV7-3 and TRBJ2-1, is GAGVSQTPSNKVTEKGKYVELRCDPISGHTALYWYRQSLGQGPEFLIYFQGTGAADDSGLPNDRFFAVRPEGSVSTLKIQRTERGDSAVYLCASSLTSGGAEFFGPGTRLTVL.

This clonotype came up once. This sequence joins TRBV7-2 and TRBJ1-3, with D unclear. V dropped 1 base and J dropped 0 bases, with 7 bases sitting between them. There are 15 residues in the CDR3. The germline V gene has CDR1 SGHTA and CDR2 FQGNSA. The CDR3 DNA reads as TGTGCCAGCAGCTTAGGGACTTTCTCTGGAAACACCATATATTTT. Its translation is CASSLGTFSGNTIYF.

V gene TRBV7-2 combines with J gene TRBJ2-1; no reliable D call. Trimming shortened V by 4 bases and J by 10 bases, and 11 bases separated the two germline ends. The CDR3 runs to 12 residues. The germline V gene has CDR1 SGHTA and CDR2 FQGNSA. In DNA, the CDR3 is TGTGCCAGCAGCTCCCCAGGATGGGAGCAGTTCTTC. Translation: CASSSPGWEQFF.

The sample holds a few counts of this clonotype. This sequence joins TRBV12-5 and TRBJ2-2; 9 positions agree with TRBD2. The CDR3 runs to 14 residues. Germline loops: CDR1 LGHNT, CDR2 FRNRAP. Trimming cost V 8 bases and J 7 bases; bases outside gene matches: 8. The chain's CDR3 is CASTERGEIGELFF. The CDR3 DNA reads as TGTGCTAGTACCGAGCGGGGGGAGATCGGGGAGCTGTTTTTT.

V usage is TRBV6-5 and J usage is TRBJ1-1; no reliable D call. CDR3 length: 13 amino acids. Germline-derived CDR1 and CDR2 are MNHEY and SVGAGI. Trimming removed 6 bases from V and 3 bases from J, with 11 bases in between. CDR3 protein: CASRNPGDTEAFF. CDR3 DNA: TGTGCCAGCAGAAACCCCGGGGACACTGAAGCTTTCTTT.

The chain uses TRBV20-1 and TRBJ1-1, with D possibly matching TRBD1 (6 bases). CDR1 and CDR2 from the germline V gene are DFQATT and SNEGSKA (reference sequence). V lost 6 bases, J lost 3 bases, and 14 bases lay in between. This CDR3 comprises 13 residues. This CDR3 is CSAPGTLDTEAFF. For the CDR3, the DNA is TGCAGTGCCCCCGGGACATTGGACACTGAAGCTTTCTTT.

The gene calls are TRBV29-1 and TRBJ1-1; 9 bases line up with TRBD1. Per the germline V gene, CDR1 is SQVTM and CDR2 is ANQGSEA. Unmatched junction bases numbered 4, after V lost 7 bases and J lost 10 bases. This CDR3 comprises 10 residues. The chain's CDR3 is CSAADRGAFF. The CDR3 nucleotides read TGCAGCGCAGCGGACAGGGGAGCTTTCTTT.

A few counts support this clonotype. The gene calls are TRBV21-1 and TRBJ2-4; TRBD1, as called in the table, went unchecked against the DNA. TRBV21-1 corresponds to a pseudogene. This CDR3 region has 15 residues. The CDR3 sequence: CARIRGTGTKNIQYF. CDR3 DNA: TGTGCCAGAATCCGAGGTACAGGGACCAAAAACATTCAGTACTTC.

V gene TRBV20-1 combines with J gene TRBJ2-5; D could derive from TRBD1 or TRBD2 (5 bases each). The J call may not be correct, given that the DNA end is closer to TRBJ2-7. This CDR3 region has 16 residues. CDR1 and CDR2 (germline): DFQATT, SNEGSKA (reference sequence). The CDR3 bases are TGCAGTGCTAGTCGGGGCCTCGGGACGGACCTCTACGAGCAGTACTTC. This sequence encodes CSASRGLGTDLYEQYF.

The chain joins TRBV19 to TRBJ1-6, with TRBD1 identical over 7 bases. The germline CDR1 and CDR2 sequences are LNHDA and SQIVND (reference sequence). This CDR3 is built from 13 residues. Losses at the gene ends were 7 bases for V and 10 bases for J; bases not matched to a gene: 7. The CDR3 region has the DNA TGTGCCAGTAAAGACAGGGCGGGGTCACCCCTCCACTTT. Its translation is CASKDRAGSPLHF.

V gene TRBV2 combines with J gene TRBJ1-1; D is perhaps TRBD1 (5 bases). Between the trimmed V and J ends, which lost 7 bases and 9 bases, there was a span of 12 bases. The CDR3 contains 11 residues. Germline V gene sequence: CDR1 SNHLY, CDR2 FYNNEI. Here the CDR3 reads CASTGGRQAFF. As DNA, the CDR3 is TGTGCCAGCACGGGGGGTCGCCAAGCTTTCTTT.

This clonotype was seen at least ten times. The chain links TRBV5-8 to TRBJ1-5, with a tentative D call TRBD1 (6 bases). Trimming removed 0 bases at V and 7 bases at J, with 14 bases between. The CDR3 extends over 15 amino acids. The V gene's germline CDR1 is SGHTS and CDR2 YDEGEE. This chain's CDR3 is CASSLDRDGYQPQHF. As DNA, the CDR3 is TGTGCCAGCAGCTTGGACAGGGACGGGTACCAGCCCCAGCATTTT.

This chain links TRBV3-1 with TRBJ1-3, with D perhaps matching TRBD1 (6 bases). Trimming stripped 5 bases from V and 0 bases from J, with 14 bases between. The germline V gene encodes CDR1 LGHDT and CDR2 YNNKEL (reference sequence). The CDR3 spans 16 residues. CDR3 in amino acids: CASSFPGQPSGNTIYF. The CDR3 DNA follows: TGTGCCAGCAGCTTCCCGGGACAACCCTCTGGAAACACCATATATTTT.

This clonotype was detected once. The chain combines TRBV20-1 with TRBJ2-3; 7 bases fit TRBD2. Germline trimming cut 3 bases from V and 0 bases from J; bases unmatched to any gene: 15. The CDR3 length is 18 residues. Germline-derived CDR1 and CDR2 are DFQATT and SNEGSKA (reference sequence). The CDR3: CSASVWGRGESSTDTQYF. In nucleotides, the CDR3 is TGCAGTGCTAGTGTTTGGGGTCGGGGGGAGTCTAGCACAGATACGCAGTATTTT.

J is TRBJ2-5 and V is TRBV10-3; 10 bases line up with TRBD2. TRBJ2-1 matches the DNA end more closely, so the J call is doubtful. CDR3 length: 16 amino acids. From germline, CDR1 is ENHRY and CDR2 SYGVKD. The CDR3 region is CAISPGSSGGVDEQFF. For the CDR3, the DNA is TGTGCCATCAGTCCCGGGAGCAGCGGGGGGGTGGATGAGCAGTTCTTC.

This clonotype has just a few counts. V and J are TRBV9 and TRBJ2-7, with TRBD2 matching 11 bases. Germline CDR1 SGDLS, CDR2 YYNGEE. With V trimmed by 4 bases and J by 2 bases, 8 bases remained unmatched. The CDR3 has 16 amino acids. The CDR3 DNA reads as TGTGCCAGCAGCAAGGGACTAGCGGAAATTACCTACGAGCAGTACTTC. Amino acids: CASSKGLAEITYEQYF. Variable domain in full (rest from reference TRBV9 and TRBJ2-7): DSGVTQTPKHLITATGQRVTLRCSPRSGDLSVYWYQQSLDQGLQFLIQYYNGEERAKGNILERFSAQQFPDLHSELNLSSLELGDSALYFCASSKGLAEITYEQYFGPGTRLTVT.

This clonotype was seen a few times. V is TRBV3-1 and J is TRBJ2-3; TRBD2 matches at 8 bases. V lost 1 base, J lost 3 bases, and 3 bases stayed unmatched. Looked up from germline, CDR1 is LGHDT and CDR2 is YNNKEL (reference sequence). CDR3 length: 15 amino acids. CDR3 nucleotides: TGTGCCAGCAGCCAAGGTGGCGGGAGGACAGATACGCAGTATTTT. This translates into CASSQGGGRTDTQYF.

This clonotype has a handful of counts. The gene calls are TRBV27 and TRBJ1-1; D unclear. The CDR3 has 13 residues. V was shortened by 5 bases and J by 4 bases, with 11 bases between the two germline ends. From germline, CDR1 is MNHEY and CDR2 SMNVEV (reference sequence). As DNA, the CDR3 is TGTGCCAGCAGTCATTCTGGCCTCACTGAAGCTTTCTTT. Translation gives CASSHSGLTEAFF.

The chain uses TRBV3-1 and TRBJ2-1; the match to TRBD2 covers 8 bases. The CDR3 is made up of 17 amino acids. V gave up 4 bases and J gave up 4 bases; unmatched junction bases: 12. Germline assignment: CDR1 LGHDT and CDR2 YNNKEL (reference sequence). The DNA of the CDR3 is TGTGCCAGCAGCCTGTTAAACCCGGGACTAGAATACAATGAGCAGTTCTTC. Protein sequence: CASSLLNPGLEYNEQFF.

The chain employs TRBV25-1 and TRBJ2-7; D is possibly TRBD2 (6 bases). This CDR3 contains 14 residues. Trimming left V 5 bases short and J 1 base short, with 12 bases between. Per the germline V gene, CDR1 is MGHDK and CDR2 is SYGVNS. The CDR3 region is CASSWTGVSYEQYF. Here the CDR3 DNA reads TGTGCCAGCAGTTGGACGGGAGTGTCCTACGAGCAGTACTTC.